Listed below are T cell receptor beta chains from one sample, sequenced in a study of blood T cell repertoires in COVID-19. Produced via immunoSEQ multiplex PCR; TCRdb's table is partial and in-frame only. This sample yields under 500,000 clones, of which over 75% are seen a single time; around 1.1% belongs to the top ten. The sample taken for sequencing was PBMCs or T cells enriched from blood (not recorded which). Source of these receptors: a man aged 30-40 years who had recovered from COVID-19. CDR3s include the opening cysteine and the closing phenylalanine or tryptophan. A D gene is named only where the DNA matches it firmly. Not all rows give a size; the values are once, few, many and, for expanded clones, a class.

v_gene,abundance,d_gene,j_gene,CDR3nt,CDR3aa
TRBV12-5,.,TRBD2,TRBJ2-5,TGTGCTAGTGGTCCGCGACTAGCGGGGATAGTGGTGGAGACCCAGTACTTC,CASGPRLAGIVVETQYF
TRBV7-9,.,TRBD1,TRBJ2-6,TGTGCCAGCAGCTTAAGAGGGACAGGGGCTGGGGCCAACGTCCTGACTTTC,CASSLRGTGAGANVLTF
TRBV6-5,.,TRBD2,TRBJ2-7,TGTGCCAGCAGCGCCCTAGCGGGAGTCGACGAGCAGTACTTC,CASSALAGVDEQYF
TRBV29-1,.,.,TRBJ2-5,TGCAGCGGATTCCAGGGTGGGTACCAAGAGACCCAGTACTTC,CSGFQGGYQETQYF
TRBV28,once,.,TRBJ1-3,TGTGCCAGCAGTTTACGTAACACCATATATTTT,CASSLRNTIYF
TRBV3-1/TRBV3-2,.,.,TRBJ2-1,TGTGCCAGCAGCCACGGGACACCTGAGCAGTTCTTC,CASSHGTPEQFF
TRBV24-1,.,.,TRBJ1-2,TGTGCCACCAGTGATGGGGCAGGTGAAGGAAACTATGGCTACACCTTC,CATSDGAGEGNYGYTF
TRBV5-4,.,TRBD1,TRBJ2-1,TGTGCCAGCAGCTTGGGACAGGGGGCGGTAAATGAGCAGTTCTTC,CASSLGQGAVNEQFF
TRBV28,.,TRBD2,TRBJ2-5,TGTGCCACCGGACTAGCGGGAGGTGTGGAGACCCAGTACTTC,CATGLAGGVETQYF
TRBV29-1,.,.,TRBJ1-2,TGCAGCGTGGAGGGTAGTTTGGGCTATGGCTACACCTTC,CSVEGSLGYGYTF
TRBV4-2,.,.,TRBJ1-5,TGTGCCAGCAGCCAAGGTGGTCAGGGTAGATTGAGCAATCAGCCCCAGCATTTT,CASSQGGQGRLSNQPQHF
TRBV5-1,.,TRBD1,TRBJ1-2,TGCGCCAGCAGCTTAAACAGGGGAGGAAATGGCTACACCTTC,CASSLNRGGNGYTF
TRBV24-1,.,.,TRBJ2-3,TGTGCCACCAGTGATGCGCCTCAGGCGCAGTATTTT,CATSDAPQAQYF
TRBV28,.,TRBD2,TRBJ2-7,TGTGCCAGCAGCCAGGGACTAACATACGAGCAGTACTTC,CASSQGLTYEQYF
TRBV24-1,.,TRBD1,TRBJ1-5,TGTGCCACTCAGACAGGGGGCGCAGGCAATCAGCCCCAGCATTTT,CATQTGGAGNQPQHF
TRBV6-2/TRBV6-3,.,.,TRBJ2-2,TGTGCCAGCAGTTTACAGGGTTGGGCCGGGGAGCTGTTTTTT,CASSLQGWAGELFF
TRBV5-1,.,TRBD2,TRBJ2-7,TGCGCCAGCAGCGGCGGGACTAGCGGGAGCTCCTACGAGCAGTACTTC,CASSGGTSGSSYEQYF
TRBV24-1,.,TRBD1,TRBJ2-1,TGTGCCGCACAGGGGGCCGCCTACAATGAGCAGTTCTTC,CAAQGAAYNEQFF
TRBV2,.,.,TRBJ2-1,TGTGCCAGCAGTGCCCTAGCTGAGCAGTTCTTC,CASSALAEQFF
TRBV5-1,.,.,TRBJ2-2,TGCGCCAGCAGCTCCTTTACTAGCTCACCCGGGGAGCTGTTTTTT,CASSSFTSSPGELFF
TRBV5-6,once,.,TRBJ2-5,TGTGCCAGCACCGAGACAGGCCAAGAGACCCAGTACTTC,CASTETGQETQYF
TRBV6-2/TRBV6-3,.,.,TRBJ2-7,TGTGCCAGCAGTTACGGCGCGGGTGGGACCTACGAGCAGTACTTC,CASSYGAGGTYEQYF
TRBV12-5,.,TRBD1,TRBJ2-3,TGTGCTAGTGGTTCAGAGGACAGGCCATTCACAGATACGCAGTATTTT,CASGSEDRPFTDTQYF
TRBV30,.,.,TRBJ2-1,TGTGCCTGGAACACCGGCGGCCGGGGTGGCGGGAATCAGTTCTTC,CAWNTGGRGGGNQFF
TRBV3-1/TRBV3-2,once,.,TRBJ2-7,TGTGCCAGCAGCCAAGAGGGAGCGTCCTACGAGCAGTACTTC,CASSQEGASYEQYF
TRBV7-8,.,.,TRBJ1-5,TGTGCCAGCGGATCGTTGGGGGCGCTGTCCAATCAGCCCCAGCATTTT,CASGSLGALSNQPQHF
TRBV19,.,TRBD2,TRBJ2-1,TGTGCCAGTAGTATCCGGACTAGCGGGACCCAGGGGGAGCAGTTCTTC,CASSIRTSGTQGEQFF
TRBV3-1/TRBV3-2,.,.,TRBJ1-2,TGTGCCAGCAGCCAAGAAGCCGATGGCTACACCTTC,CASSQEADGYTF
TRBV5-1,few,.,TRBJ2-5,TGCGCCAGCAGCTTCGTGCCAGGGGCAGAGACCCAGTACTTC,CASSFVPGAETQYF
TRBV6-5,.,TRBD2,TRBJ2-7,TGTGCCAGCAGTTTAACCGGGACGGGGGGCTACGAGCAGTACTTC,CASSLTGTGGYEQYF